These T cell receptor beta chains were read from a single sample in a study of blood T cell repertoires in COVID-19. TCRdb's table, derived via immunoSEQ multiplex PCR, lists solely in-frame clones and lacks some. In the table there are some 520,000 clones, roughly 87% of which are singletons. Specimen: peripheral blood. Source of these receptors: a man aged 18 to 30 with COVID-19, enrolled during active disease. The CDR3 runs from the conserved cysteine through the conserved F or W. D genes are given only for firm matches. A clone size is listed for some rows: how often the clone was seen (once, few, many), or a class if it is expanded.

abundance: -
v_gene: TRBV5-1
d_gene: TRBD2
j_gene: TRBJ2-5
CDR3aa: CASSFGGAGETQYF
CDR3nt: TGCGCCAGCAGCTTCGGGGGGGCCGGGGAGACCCAGTACTTC

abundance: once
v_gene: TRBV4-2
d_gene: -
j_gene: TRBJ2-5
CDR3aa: CASSQGRQSLETQYF
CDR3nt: TGTGCCAGCAGCCAAGGTCGACAGTCCTTAGAGACCCAGTACTTC

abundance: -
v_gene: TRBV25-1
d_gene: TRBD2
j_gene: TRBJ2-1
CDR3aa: CASSIAGSAYNEQFF
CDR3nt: TGTGCCAGCAGCATAGCGGGGTCCGCCTACAATGAGCAGTTCTTC

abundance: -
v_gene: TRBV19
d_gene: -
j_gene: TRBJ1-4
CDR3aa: CASSSLQGQKLFF
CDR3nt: TGTGCCAGTAGTAGCCTTCAGGGCCAAAAACTGTTTTTT

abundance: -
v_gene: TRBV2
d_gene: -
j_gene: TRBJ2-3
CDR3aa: CASSPNTGTDTQYF
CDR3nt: TGTGCCAGCAGTCCCAACACAGGAACAGATACGCAGTATTTT

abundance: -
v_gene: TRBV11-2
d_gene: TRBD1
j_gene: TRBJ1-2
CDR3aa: CASSLARDRDGYTF
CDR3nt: TGTGCCAGCAGCTTAGCCCGGGACAGGGATGGCTACACCTTC

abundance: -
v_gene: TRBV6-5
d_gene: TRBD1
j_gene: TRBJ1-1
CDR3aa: CASNYAGTGSGAFF
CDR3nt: TGTGCCAGCAACTACGCGGGGACAGGGAGCGGAGCTTTCTTT

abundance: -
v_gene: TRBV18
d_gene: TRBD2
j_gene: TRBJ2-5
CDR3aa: CASSPSSGGAETQYF
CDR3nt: TGTGCCAGCTCACCATCTAGCGGGGGGGCCGAAACCCAGTACTTC

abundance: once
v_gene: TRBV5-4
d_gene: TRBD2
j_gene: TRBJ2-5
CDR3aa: CASSWGGTSGRIETQYF
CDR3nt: TGTGCCAGCAGCTGGGGCGGGACTAGCGGGAGAATTGAGACCCAGTACTTC

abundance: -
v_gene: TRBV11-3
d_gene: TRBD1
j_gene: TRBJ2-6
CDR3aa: CASRDRAGANVLTF
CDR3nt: TGTGCCAGCAGGGACAGGGCTGGGGCCAACGTCCTGACTTTC